This T cell receptor (beta chain) comes out of a study of glioma-infiltrating T cells. This clonotype was counted ten times or more. Amplification of TCR alpha and beta CDR3 regions from RNA used iRepertoire nested multiplex PCR. Using its own MiXCR run on the multiplex PCR reads, TCRdb lists one record per CDR3 protein. Of approximately 120,000 distinct CDR3 sequences listed, roughly 25% are singletons. The clonotype originates from a human donor with low-grade glioma or glioblastoma, undergoing nonglioma brain surgery, or in good health (not recorded which). The sample taken for sequencing was glioma tissue, nonneoplastic brain tissue, or PBMCs (not recorded which).

The CDR3 bases are TGTGCCAGCAGTTTAGGGTACGGGAATGAGCAGTTCTTC. Translated, it gives CASSLGYGNEQFF. The chain is built from TRBV12-3 or TRBV12-4 and TRBJ2-1; D not resolved. The ends were cut back, 1 base at V and 7 bases at J, with 8 bases in the middle. The CDR3 covers 13 residues.